This entry describes one T cell receptor beta chain. Its matching antigen is unknown. The data belong to a study of cytomegalovirus exposure and HLA in healthy donors. The study's findings and limits: As a later analysis revealed, the rate of TCR association differed by HLA locus, with DRB1 most and HLA-C fewest. For most TCR beta V segments, an earlier analysis put the productive rate at about 87% or about 30% of the time.

V lost 2 bases to trimming and J lost 1 base; unmatched junction nucleotides: 4. There are 15 residues in the CDR3. In germline, CDR1 is LNHDA, CDR2 SQIVND (reference sequence). 60 Vbeta and 13 Jbeta primers were used in PCR. The method was immunoSEQ multiplex PCR; TCRdb's version includes in-frame clones alone and lacks a portion of them. The table records 110,000 or so clones, roughly 80% of them present only once. Sequencing was performed on PBMCs. The sequence came from a woman aged 35 to 49 in good health and CMV-seropositive. The chain recombines TRBV19 with TRBJ1-1, with TRBD1 identical over 7 bases. This chain's CDR3 is CASSIRGQRNTEAFF. The CDR3 DNA follows: TGTGCCAGTAGTATAAGGGGACAGAGGAACACTGAAGCTTTCTTT.